This T cell receptor (beta chain) was retrieved from a study of cytotoxic CD8 clonotypes in ibrutinib-treated CLL. General study results and limits: Public clonotypes were uncommon and contracted or stayed stable on treatment.

Assay used: immunoSEQ multiplex PCR; TCRdb lists only in-frame clones, some missing. The sample includes fewer than 400,000 clones, around 66% seen only once; the top ten take 6% to 6.5%. The V and J ends lost 4 bases and 7 bases respectively, with 9 bases between them. The germline gives CDR1 SGHRS, CDR2 YFSETQ. The CDR3 is 12 amino acids. This clone has at least ten counts. The antigen remains unidentified. The chain uses TRBV5-1 and TRBJ2-1, with D uncertain. This TCR came from a human donor with chronic lymphocytic leukemia. The sequences come from PBMCs, collected after 36 months of ibrutinib treatment. The CDR3 loop is CASSQDRNEQFF. The CDR3 DNA sequence: TGCGCCAGCAGCCAGGATCGGAATGAGCAGTTCTTC.